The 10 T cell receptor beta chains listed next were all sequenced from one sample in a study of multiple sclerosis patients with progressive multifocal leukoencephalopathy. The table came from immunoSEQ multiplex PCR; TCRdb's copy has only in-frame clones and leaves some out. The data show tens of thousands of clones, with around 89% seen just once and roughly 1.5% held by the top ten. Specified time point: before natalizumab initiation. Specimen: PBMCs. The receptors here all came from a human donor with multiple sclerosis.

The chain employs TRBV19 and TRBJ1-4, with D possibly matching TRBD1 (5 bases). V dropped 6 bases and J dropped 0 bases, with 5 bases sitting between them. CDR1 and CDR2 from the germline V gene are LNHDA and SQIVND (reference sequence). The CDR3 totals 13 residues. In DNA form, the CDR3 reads TGTGCCAGTAGGACAGCAACTAATGAAAAACTGTTTTTT. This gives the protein CASRTATNEKLFF.

The CDR3 protein is CASSPGGDIQYF. Here the CDR3 DNA reads TGTGCCAGCTCACCGGGGGGGGACATTCAGTACTTC. The rearrangement uses TRBV18 and TRBJ2-4; 7 nucleotides agree with TRBD2. J gave up 8 bases and V 3 bases, and 1 base lay outside the gene matches. Germline V gene data show CDR1 as KGHSH and CDR2 as LQKENI. CDR3 size: 12 residues.

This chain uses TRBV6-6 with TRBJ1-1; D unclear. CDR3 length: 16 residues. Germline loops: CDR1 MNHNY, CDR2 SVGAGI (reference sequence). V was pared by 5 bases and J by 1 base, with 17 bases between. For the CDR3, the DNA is TGTGCCAGCAGTACGAGGGCAGTGGGATGGAACACTGAAGCTTTCTTT. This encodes CASSTRAVGWNTEAFF.

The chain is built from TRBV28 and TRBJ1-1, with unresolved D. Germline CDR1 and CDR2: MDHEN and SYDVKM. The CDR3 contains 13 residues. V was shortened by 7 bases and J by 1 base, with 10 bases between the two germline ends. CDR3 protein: CASTRKGNTEAFF. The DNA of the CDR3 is TGTGCCAGCACCCGGAAGGGGAACACTGAAGCTTTCTTT.

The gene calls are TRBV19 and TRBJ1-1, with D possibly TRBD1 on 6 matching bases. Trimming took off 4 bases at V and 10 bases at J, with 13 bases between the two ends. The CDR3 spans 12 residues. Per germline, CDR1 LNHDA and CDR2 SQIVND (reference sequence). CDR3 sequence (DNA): TGTGCCAGTAGTACCCTACAGGGCGTAGCTTTCTTT. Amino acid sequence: CASSTLQGVAFF.

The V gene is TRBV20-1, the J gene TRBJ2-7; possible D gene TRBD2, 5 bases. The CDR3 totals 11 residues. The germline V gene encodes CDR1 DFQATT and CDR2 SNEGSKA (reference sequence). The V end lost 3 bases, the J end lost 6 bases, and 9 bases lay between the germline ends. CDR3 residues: CSASSVAEQYF. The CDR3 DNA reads TGCAGTGCTAGTAGCGTAGCCGAGCAGTACTTC.

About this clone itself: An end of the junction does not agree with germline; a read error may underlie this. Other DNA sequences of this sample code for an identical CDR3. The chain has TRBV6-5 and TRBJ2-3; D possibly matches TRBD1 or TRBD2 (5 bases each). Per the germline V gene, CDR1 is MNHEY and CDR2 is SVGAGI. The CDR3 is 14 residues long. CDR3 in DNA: TGCGCCAGCAGTTACCCCTCGAGGGGAGATACGCAGTATTTT. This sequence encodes CASSYPSRGDTQYF.

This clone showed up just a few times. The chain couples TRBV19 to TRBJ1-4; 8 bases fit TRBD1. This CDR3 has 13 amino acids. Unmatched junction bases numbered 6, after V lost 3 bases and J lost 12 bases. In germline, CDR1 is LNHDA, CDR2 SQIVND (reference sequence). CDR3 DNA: TGTGCCAGTAGTATGGGGGACAGGATGGAACTGTTTTTT. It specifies CASSMGDRMELFF.

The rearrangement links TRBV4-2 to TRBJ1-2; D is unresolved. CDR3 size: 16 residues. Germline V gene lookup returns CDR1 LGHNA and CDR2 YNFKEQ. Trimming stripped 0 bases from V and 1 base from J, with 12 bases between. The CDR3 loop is CASSQDLNTRNYGYTF. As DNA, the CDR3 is TGTGCCAGCAGCCAAGATTTAAACACCCGTAACTATGGCTACACCTTC.

The CDR3 region has the DNA TGTGCCAGCAGGCCCGGAGACAAGCACTACGAGCAGTACTTC. Translating gives CASRPGDKHYEQYF. The rearrangement uses TRBV6-5 and TRBJ2-7, with D hard to call. Germline V gene sequence: CDR1 MNHEY, CDR2 SVGAGI. The ends were cut back, 6 bases at V and 3 bases at J, with 15 bases in the middle. The CDR3 is made up of 14 amino acids.